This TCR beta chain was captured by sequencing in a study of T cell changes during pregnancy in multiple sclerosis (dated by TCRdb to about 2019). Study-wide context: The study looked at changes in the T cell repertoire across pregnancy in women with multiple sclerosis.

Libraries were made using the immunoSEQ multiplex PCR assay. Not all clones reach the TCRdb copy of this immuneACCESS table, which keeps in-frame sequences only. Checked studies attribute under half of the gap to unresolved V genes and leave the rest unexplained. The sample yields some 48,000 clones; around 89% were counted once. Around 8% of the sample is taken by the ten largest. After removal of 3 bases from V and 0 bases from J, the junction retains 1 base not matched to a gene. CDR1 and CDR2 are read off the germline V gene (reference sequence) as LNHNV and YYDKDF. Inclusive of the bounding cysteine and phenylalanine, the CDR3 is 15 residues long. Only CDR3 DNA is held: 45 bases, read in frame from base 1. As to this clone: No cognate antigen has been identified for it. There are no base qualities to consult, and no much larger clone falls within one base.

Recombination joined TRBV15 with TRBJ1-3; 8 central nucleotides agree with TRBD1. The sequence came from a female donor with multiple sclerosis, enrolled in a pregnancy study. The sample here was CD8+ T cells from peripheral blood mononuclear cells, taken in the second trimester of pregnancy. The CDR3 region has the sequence CATSRTGDSGNTIYF. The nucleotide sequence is TGTGCCACCAGCAGGACAGGGGACTCTGGAAACACCATATATTTT. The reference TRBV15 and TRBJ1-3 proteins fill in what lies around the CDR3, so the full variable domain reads DAMVIQNPRYQVTQFGKPVTLSCSQTLNHNVMYWYQQKSSQAPKLLFHYYDKDFNNEADTPDNFQSRRPNTSFCFLDIRSPGLGDTAMYLCATSRTGDSGNTIYFGEGSWLTVV.